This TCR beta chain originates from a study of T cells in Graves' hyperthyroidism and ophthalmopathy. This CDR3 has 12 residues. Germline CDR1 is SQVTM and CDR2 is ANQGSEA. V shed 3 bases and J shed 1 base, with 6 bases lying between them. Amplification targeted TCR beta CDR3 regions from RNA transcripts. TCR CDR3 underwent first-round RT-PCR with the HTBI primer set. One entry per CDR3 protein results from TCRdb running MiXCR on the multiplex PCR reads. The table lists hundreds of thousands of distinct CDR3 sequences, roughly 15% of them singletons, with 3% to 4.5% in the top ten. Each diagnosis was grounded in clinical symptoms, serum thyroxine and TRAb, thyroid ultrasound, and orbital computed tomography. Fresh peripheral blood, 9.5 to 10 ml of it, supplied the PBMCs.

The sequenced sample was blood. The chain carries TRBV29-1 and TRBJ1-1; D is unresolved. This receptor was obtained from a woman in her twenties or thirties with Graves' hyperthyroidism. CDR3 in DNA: TGCAGCGTTGACGAGGAGAACACTGAAGCTTTCTTT. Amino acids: CSVDEENTEAFF. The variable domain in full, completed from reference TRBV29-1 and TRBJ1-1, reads SAVISQKPSRDICQRGTSLTIQCQVDSQVTMMFWYRQQPGQSLTLIATANQGSEATYESGFVIDKFPISRPNLTFSTLTVSNMSPEDSSIYLCSVDEENTEAFFGQGTRLTVV.